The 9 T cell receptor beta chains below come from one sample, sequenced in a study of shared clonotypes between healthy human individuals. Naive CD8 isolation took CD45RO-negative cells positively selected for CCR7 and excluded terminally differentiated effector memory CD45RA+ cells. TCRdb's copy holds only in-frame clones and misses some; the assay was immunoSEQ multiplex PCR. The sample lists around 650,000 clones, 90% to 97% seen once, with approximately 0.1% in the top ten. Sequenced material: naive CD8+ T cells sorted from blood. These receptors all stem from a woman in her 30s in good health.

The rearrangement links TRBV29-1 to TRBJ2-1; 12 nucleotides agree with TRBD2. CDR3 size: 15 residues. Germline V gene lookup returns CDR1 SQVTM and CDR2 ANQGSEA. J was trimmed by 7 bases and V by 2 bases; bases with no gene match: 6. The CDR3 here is CSVETSGRLRNEQFF. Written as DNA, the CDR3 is TGCAGCGTTGAAACTAGCGGGAGGCTTAGGAATGAGCAGTTCTTC.

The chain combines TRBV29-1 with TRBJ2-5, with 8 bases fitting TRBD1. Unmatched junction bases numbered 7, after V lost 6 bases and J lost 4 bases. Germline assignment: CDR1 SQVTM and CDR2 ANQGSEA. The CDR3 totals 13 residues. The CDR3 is CSVGSGTGETQYF. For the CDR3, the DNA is TGCAGCGTCGGATCCGGGACAGGAGAGACCCAGTACTTC.

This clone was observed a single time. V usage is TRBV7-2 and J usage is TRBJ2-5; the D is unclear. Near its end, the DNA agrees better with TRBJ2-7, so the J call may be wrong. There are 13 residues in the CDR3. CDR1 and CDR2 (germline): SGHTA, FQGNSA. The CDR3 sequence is CASSLGWSYEQYF. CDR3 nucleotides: TGTGCCAGCAGCTTAGGGTGGTCCTACGAGCAGTACTTC.

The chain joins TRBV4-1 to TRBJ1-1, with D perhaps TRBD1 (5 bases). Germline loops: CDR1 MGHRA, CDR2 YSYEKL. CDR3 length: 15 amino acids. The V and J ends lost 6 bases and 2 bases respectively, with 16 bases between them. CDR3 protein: CASRTLYRRNTEAFF. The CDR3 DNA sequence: TGCGCCAGCAGGACACTCTACAGGAGAAACACTGAAGCTTTCTTT.

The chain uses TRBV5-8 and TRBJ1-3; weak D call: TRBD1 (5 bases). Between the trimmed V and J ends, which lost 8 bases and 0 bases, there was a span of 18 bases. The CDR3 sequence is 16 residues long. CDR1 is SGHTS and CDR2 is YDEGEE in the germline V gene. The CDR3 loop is CASAGLGPPSGNTIYF. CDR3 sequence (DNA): TGTGCCAGTGCAGGGTTAGGACCCCCCTCTGGAAACACCATATATTTT.

As DNA, the CDR3 is TGTGCCAGCAGTTACTTGGGCAGCACCGGGGAGCTGTTTTTT. Its protein is CASSYLGSTGELFF. This sequence joins TRBV6-5 and TRBJ2-2; D is undetermined. This CDR3 region has 14 residues. Trimming left V 1 base short and J 4 bases short, with 7 bases between. Germline V gene data show CDR1 as MNHEY and CDR2 as SVGAGI.

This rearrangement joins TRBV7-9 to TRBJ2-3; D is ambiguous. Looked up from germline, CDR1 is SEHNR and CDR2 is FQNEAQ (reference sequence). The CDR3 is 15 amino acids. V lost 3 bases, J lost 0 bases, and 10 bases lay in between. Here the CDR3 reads CASSFNLDSTDTQYF. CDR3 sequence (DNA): TGTGCCAGCAGCTTCAACCTCGACAGCACAGATACGCAGTATTTT.

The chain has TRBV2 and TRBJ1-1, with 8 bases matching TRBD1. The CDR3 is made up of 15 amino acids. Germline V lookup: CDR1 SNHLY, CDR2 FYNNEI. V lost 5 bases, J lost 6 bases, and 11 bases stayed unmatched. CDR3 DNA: TGTGCCAGCAGTAACCCAGGGGGCGATTCCCCTGAAGCTTTCTTT. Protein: CASSNPGGDSPEAFF.

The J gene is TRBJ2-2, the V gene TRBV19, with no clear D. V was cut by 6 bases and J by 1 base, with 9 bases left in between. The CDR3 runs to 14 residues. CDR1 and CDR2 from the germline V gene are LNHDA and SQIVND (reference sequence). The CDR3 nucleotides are TGTGCCAGTAGCTGGGGTCGGAACACCGGGGAGCTGTTTTTT. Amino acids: CASSWGRNTGELFF.